This T cell receptor (beta chain) is from a study of T cell responses to AZD1222 COVID-19 vaccine. This clone is a singleton in its sample. Produced via immunoSEQ multiplex PCR; TCRdb's table is partial and in-frame only. The sample shows some 150,000 clones, approximately 88% of them seen only once. V lost 6 bases and J lost 7, with 6 bases in between. Germline values: CDR1 SNHLY, CDR2 FYNNEI. CDR3 length equals 11 residues. The rearrangement uses TRBV2 and TRBJ1-4, with D uncertain. The TCR comes from an adult in good health. The sequencing here drew on peripheral blood, taken on day 0 of AZD1222 vaccination. The CDR3 DNA is TGTGCCAGCAGGATAGCTGAAAAACTGTTTTTT. Its translation is CASRIAEKLFF.